The 28 T cell receptor beta chains below were found in one sample sequenced in a study of spatial heterogeneity in lung cancer. Study results and limitations: Counts of expanded intratumoral alpha and beta TCRs tracked tumor mutation counts.

Their antigens remain unidentified. Time point meaning: sample taken at primary tumor resection. Via MiXCR, TCRdb re-called the 5' RACE reads, giving one row per CDR3 protein. Of roughly 5,000 distinct CDR3 sequences listed, approximately 6.6% are singletons. The source material was lung tumor tissue, sampled at surgery. The receptors stem from a female donor with early-stage non-small cell lung cancer.

For this clonotype: This could be a read error, since a much larger clone is one nucleotide away. This beta chain appears as a stray read in a library generated for alpha chains; its size is not informative. The chain recombines TRBV28 with TRBJ2-7; no firm D call. The germline CDR1 and CDR2 sequences are MDHEN and SYDVKM. This CDR3 is 15 amino acids long. CDR3: CVSHTQDPPLYEQYF. In DNA form, the CDR3 reads TGTGTCAGCCACACGCAGGATCCCCCTCTCTACGAGCAGTACTTC.

By share of the sample, this clonotype is large (0.1 to 1%). A library prepared for alpha chains yielded this beta chain as an off-target read; its size is of little meaning. This chain uses TRBV29-1 with TRBJ2-5; 7 positions agree with TRBD1. The CDR3 runs 12 residues. V lost 4 bases to trimming and J lost 3 bases; unmatched junction nucleotides: 2. CDR1 SQVTM and CDR2 ANQGSEA come from the germline V gene. The CDR3 loop is CSVGQGEETQYF. CDR3 in DNA: TGCAGCGTTGGACAGGGAGAAGAGACCCAGTACTTC.

This clonotype ranks as medium-sized. This beta chain lies outside the target of a library built for alpha chains; its clone size means little. The chain recombines TRBV12-3 or TRBV12-4 with TRBJ2-2; TRBD1 might be the D (5 bases). Deletions cut 6 bases from V and 6 bases from J, with 5 bases between. This CDR3 is built from 11 residues. DNA of the CDR3: TGTGCCAGCAGCAGGGCCGGGGAGCTGTTTTTT. Residues: CASSRAGELFF.

By its share, this clonotype is medium-sized. Little can be read into the size of this beta chain, an off-target read in a library designed for alpha chains. The chain is built from TRBV7-8 and TRBJ1-1, with no clear D. The CDR3 contains 13 residues. Germline CDR1 SGHVS, CDR2 FQNEAQ. V was cut by 1 base and J by 4 bases, with 7 bases left in between. Here the CDR3 reads CASSLGGSTEAFF. Here the CDR3 DNA reads TGTGCCAGCAGCTTAGGAGGGTCCACTGAAGCTTTCTTT.

As concerns this clonotype: The library was built for alpha chains, so this beta chain is an off-target read and its size means little. The chain joins TRBV5-1 to TRBJ2-1; D gene ambiguous. This CDR3 is 12 amino acids long. The V end lost 3 bases, the J end lost 3 bases, and 4 bases lay between the germline ends. CDR1 and CDR2 (germline): SGHRS, YFSETQ. CDR3: CASSYNYNEQFF. DNA of the CDR3: TGCGCCAGCAGCTACAACTACAATGAGCAGTTCTTC.

This clonotype has a count of ten or more. This beta chain slipped into a library made for alpha chains as a stray read, so its size is not meaningful. The V and J genes are TRBV6-2 or TRBV6-3 and TRBJ2-7; a weak D match, TRBD2 (6 bases). The CDR3 contains 17 residues. The V end lost 2 bases, the J end lost 3 bases, and 20 bases lay between the germline ends. Germline CDR1 MNHEY, CDR2 SVGEGT. The CDR3 reads CASSYPASRTTDYEQYF. The CDR3, as DNA: TGTGCCAGCAGTTACCCTGCTTCACGGACTACCGACTACGAGCAGTACTTC.

This clonotype was counted at least ten times. This beta chain came through as a stray read in a library set up for alpha chains, and its size says little. This chain joins TRBV11-2 and TRBJ2-1; 8 bases map to TRBD2. Germline CDR1 is SGHAT and CDR2 is FQNNGV. This CDR3 spans 17 amino acids. Trimming removed 1 base from V and 3 bases from J; junction bases left unmatched: 8. CDR3 residues: CASSLVSAGVRYNEQFF. CDR3 nucleotides: TGTGCCAGCAGCTTAGTGTCAGCGGGAGTACGCTACAATGAGCAGTTCTTC.

By proportion, this clonotype is medium-sized (0.01 to 0.1%). The library was prepared for alpha chains; this beta chain is a stray read, so its frequency means little. This chain joins TRBV27 and TRBJ2-5; D gene unclear. The V end lost 5 bases, the J end lost 2 bases, and 15 bases lay between the germline ends. CDR1 is MNHEY, CDR2 SMNVEV, per germline (reference sequence). The CDR3 contains 15 residues. The chain's CDR3 is CASSQARLLQETQYF. Here the CDR3 DNA reads TGTGCCAGCAGTCAGGCCCGACTGCTACAAGAGACCCAGTACTTC.

This clonotype was counted many times. For a library built for alpha chains, this beta chain is a stray read; little rests on its size. This sequence joins TRBV12-3 or TRBV12-4 and TRBJ1-1; unclear D gene. The CDR3 runs to 12 residues. Trimming removed 3 bases from V and 6 bases from J, with 8 bases in between. DNA of the CDR3: TGTGCCAGCAGTTTGATCGGGGCTGAAGCTTTCTTT. Its protein is CASSLIGAEAFF.

This clonotype is termed medium-sized. This beta chain represents an off-target read in a library built for alpha chains; its size is of limited meaning. This chain joins TRBV2 and TRBJ2-4, with 9 bases lining up with TRBD1. The CDR3 has 18 amino acids. Germline V gene sequence: CDR1 SNHLY, CDR2 FYNNEI. V shed 9 bases, J shed 0 bases, and the junction held 15 bases outside the gene matches. DNA of the CDR3: TGTGCCAGGAGAGCGGACAGGGGACCTAGTATAGCCAAAAACATTCAGTACTTC. Amino acids: CARRADRGPSIAKNIQYF.

This clonotype is medium-sized within its sample. A library made for alpha chains picked up this beta chain off target, so its size means little. The CDR3 spells CASSGWAGTEAFF. The CDR3 coding sequence is TGTGCCAGCAGCGGCTGGGCGGGCACTGAAGCTTTCTTT. The V call is TRBV14, the J call TRBJ1-1; D unresolved. Germline CDR1 and CDR2: SGHDN and FVKESK. Trimming removed 5 bases at V and 4 bases at J, with 11 bases between. The CDR3 covers 13 residues.

This clonotype was seen at least ten times. Little can be read into the size of this beta chain, an off-target read in a library designed for alpha chains. The gene calls are TRBV5-1 and TRBJ1-1, with D uncertain. This CDR3 spans 14 amino acids. Germline assignment: CDR1 SGHRS and CDR2 YFSETQ. Trimming removed 0 bases at V and 4 bases at J, with 10 bases between. The CDR3, as DNA: TGCGCCAGCAGCTTGGAACCGAGTATCACTGAAGCTTTCTTT. It specifies CASSLEPSITEAFF.

This clonotype is deemed medium-sized. Found in a library prepared for alpha chains, this beta chain is an off-target read, and its abundance has little meaning. The V call is TRBV14, the J call TRBJ2-5, with D perhaps TRBD2 (6 bases). Trimming shortened V by 1 base and J by 5 bases, and 8 bases separated the two germline ends. In germline, CDR1 is SGHDN, CDR2 FVKESK. The CDR3 runs 13 residues. The CDR3 coding sequence is TGTGCCAGCAGCCAAGTTCGGGGGGAGACCCAGTACTTC. Translated: CASSQVRGETQYF.

This clonotype qualifies as medium-sized (0.01 to 0.1%). As an off-target read in a library built for alpha chains, this beta chain has a frequency of little significance. The CDR3 protein is CASSSPGLAGEQFF. The CDR3 nucleotides read TGTGCCAGCAGTTCTCCGGGACTAGCGGGCGAGCAGTTCTTC. The rearrangement links TRBV28 to TRBJ2-1; 12 bases agree with TRBD2. The length of the CDR3 is 14 residues. V shed 4 bases, J shed 10 bases, and the junction held 5 bases outside the gene matches. Germline CDR1 reads MDHEN; CDR2 reads SYDVKM.

In this sample, this clonotype turned up a few times. The library was built for alpha chains, so this beta chain is an off-target read and its size means little. This chain links TRBV7-6 with TRBJ1-1; D gene ambiguous. Trimming cost V 1 base and J 1 base, with 4 bases left between them. Germline loops: CDR1 SGHVS, CDR2 FNYEAQ. The CDR3 totals 13 residues. CDR3 coding DNA: TGTGCCAGCAGCTTAGGGGCGAACACTGAAGCTTTCTTT. Translating it yields CASSLGANTEAFF.

This clonotype was counted at least ten times. As an off-target read in a library built for alpha chains, this beta chain has a frequency of little significance. The chain has TRBV28 and TRBJ2-3, with 7 bases aligning to TRBD2. CDR3 size: 17 residues. The V gene end was trimmed by 5 bases and the J gene end by 4 bases; junction bases not matched to a gene: 15. Germline V lookup: CDR1 MDHEN, CDR2 SYDVKM. CDR3 sequence (DNA): TGTGCCAGCAGTACACCCGCGACGGGAGGTCGGTCAGATACGCAGTATTTT. This encodes CASSTPATGGRSDTQYF.

Many counts were recorded for this clonotype. Because the library targeted alpha chains, this beta chain is an off-target read whose size means little. This chain links TRBV29-1 with TRBJ2-7; 10 bases match TRBD1. Germline trimming cut 7 bases from V and 4 bases from J; bases unmatched to any gene: 4. From germline, CDR1 is SQVTM and CDR2 ANQGSEA. The CDR3 covers 12 residues. The CDR3 sequence: CSAGTGVYEQYF. The CDR3 bases are TGCAGCGCCGGGACAGGGGTTTACGAGCAGTACTTC.

About this clonotype itself: A library made for alpha chains picked up this beta chain off target, so its size means little. V is TRBV30 and J is TRBJ1-6; D not certain. This CDR3 is 13 amino acids long. The germline V and J ends were trimmed by 1 base and 16 bases, with 17 bases remaining between them. Germline V gene sequence: CDR1 GTSNPN, CDR2 SVGIG (reference sequence). The CDR3 DNA sequence: TGTGCCTGGAGTGACAAGCCTACCCTGGTACTCCACTTT. Translation: CAWSDKPTLVLHF.

This clonotype occurred many times. This beta chain slipped into a library made for alpha chains as a stray read, so its size is not meaningful. The chain carries TRBV7-2 and TRBJ2-1; 7 positions match TRBD2. V shed 5 bases, J shed 5 bases, and the junction held 9 bases outside the gene matches. The germline V gene encodes CDR1 SGHTA and CDR2 FQGNSA. The CDR3 runs to 15 residues. The CDR3 is CASSKSGTTHNEQFF. The CDR3 DNA follows: TGTGCCAGCAGCAAATCCGGGACTACTCACAATGAGCAGTTCTTC.

Note on this clonotype: The library was built for alpha chains, so this beta chain is an off-target read and its size means little. This chain uses TRBV12-3 or TRBV12-4 with TRBJ1-2, with D possibly matching TRBD1 (6 bases). V was clipped by 2 bases and J by 5 bases, with 12 bases between them. The CDR3 extends over 14 amino acids. CDR3 residues: CASSLRTVKYGYTF. Here the CDR3 DNA reads TGTGCCAGCAGTTTACGGACAGTTAAATATGGCTACACCTTC.

Remarks on this clonotype: Since it is a stray read in a library aimed at alpha chains, this beta chain has a size that is not meaningful. The J gene is TRBJ1-5, the V gene TRBV7-2; D perhaps matches TRBD1 (5 bases). The CDR3 is 16 residues long. Germline lookup yields CDR1 SGHTA and CDR2 FQGNSA. The germline V and J ends were trimmed by 1 base and 0 bases, with 10 bases remaining between them. The CDR3 sequence: CASSLGGRNSNQPQHF. In DNA form, the CDR3 reads TGTGCCAGCAGCTTAGGGGGACGGAATAGCAATCAGCCCCAGCATTTT.

Of note for this clonotype: This beta chain is an unintended read in a library built for alpha chains; its size means little. The gene calls are TRBV14 and TRBJ1-2, with a tentative D call TRBD1 (5 bases). The CDR3 contains 15 residues. The germline V gene has CDR1 SGHDN and CDR2 FVKESK. V was clipped by 4 bases and J by 3 bases, with 15 bases between them. The CDR3 is CASSPLGGADYGYTF. For the CDR3, the DNA is TGTGCCAGCAGCCCCCTGGGAGGGGCAGACTATGGCTACACCTTC.

This clonotype was seen repeatedly, ten times or more. This beta chain represents an off-target read in a library built for alpha chains; its size is of limited meaning. V and J are TRBV3-1 and TRBJ2-5, with D perhaps TRBD1 or TRBD2 (5 bases each). This CDR3 is built from 16 residues. Trimming left V 0 bases short and J 3 bases short, with 14 bases between. CDR1 and CDR2 (germline): LGHDT, YNNKEL (reference sequence). The DNA of the CDR3 is TGTGCCAGCAGCCAAGACGGGGCTAGCTACGAAGAGACCCAGTACTTC. Residues: CASSQDGASYEETQYF.

This clonotype is judged medium-sized. This beta chain is an off-target read within a library intended for alpha chains, so its frequency means little. V is TRBV28 and J is TRBJ1-1; 9 nucleotides align to TRBD1. The CDR3 is made up of 14 amino acids. The germline gives CDR1 MDHEN, CDR2 SYDVKM. Trimming cost V 7 bases and J 5 bases; bases outside gene matches: 8. The CDR3 region has the DNA TGTGCCAGCAAAGGACAGGGGAAGAAAACTGAAGCTTTCTTT. Its translation: CASKGQGKKTEAFF. Drawing the rest from reference TRBV28 and TRBJ1-1, the complete variable domain is DVKVTQSSRYLVKRTGEKVFLECVQDMDHENMFWYRQDPGLGLRLIYFSYDVKMKEKGDIPEGYSVSREKKERFSLILESASTNQTSMYLCASKGQGKKTEAFFGQGTRLTVV.

This clonotype was detected many times. The size of this beta chain means little, since it is a stray read in a library made for alpha chains. This chain links TRBV7-9 with TRBJ2-3; D is unresolved. This CDR3 has 11 residues. Trimming took off 6 bases at V and 4 bases at J, with 5 bases between the two ends. Germline V gene data show CDR1 as SEHNR and CDR2 as FQNEAQ (reference sequence). CDR3 loop: CASSRADTQYF. The CDR3 DNA reads TGTGCCAGCAGTCGGGCAGATACGCAGTATTTT.

This clonotype is labeled medium-sized (0.01 to 0.1%). Because this beta chain is a stray read in a library intended to capture alpha chains, its abundance should not be given much weight. The chain couples TRBV2 to TRBJ2-2; D ambiguous. Germline V lookup: CDR1 SNHLY, CDR2 FYNNEI. The CDR3 is made up of 14 amino acids. V gave up 5 bases and J gave up 1 base, with 8 bases separating them. The DNA for the CDR3 is TGTGCCAGCAGTATTACTGGGAACACCGGGGAGCTGTTTTTT. Encoded protein: CASSITGNTGELFF.

This clonotype appeared a few times. The size of this beta chain means little, since it is a stray read in a library made for alpha chains. This chain links TRBV2 with TRBJ2-3, with D perhaps matching TRBD2 (5 bases). The CDR3 spans 14 residues. Per germline, CDR1 SNHLY and CDR2 FYNNEI. V lost 6 bases and J lost 1, with 11 bases in between. The CDR3 protein is CASSREHRTDTQYF. CDR3 nucleotides: TGTGCCAGCAGCCGGGAACATCGCACAGATACGCAGTATTTT. Based on the CDR3 plus reference TRBV2 and TRBJ2-3, the full variable domain is EPEVTQTPSHQVTQMGQEVILRCVPISNHLYFYWYRQILGQKVEFLVSFYNNEISEKSEIFDDQFSVERPDGSNFTLKIRSTKLEDSAMYFCASSREHRTDTQYFGPGTRLTVL.

This clonotype was observed at least ten times. A library prepared for alpha chains yielded this beta chain as an off-target read; its size is of little meaning. This chain connects TRBV2 to TRBJ1-1, with D uncertain. In germline, CDR1 is SNHLY, CDR2 FYNNEI. The CDR3 sequence is 13 residues long. Deletions cut 6 bases from V and 0 bases from J, with 8 bases between. The CDR3 reads CASRPVMNTEAFF. The DNA of the CDR3 is TGTGCCAGCAGACCGGTGATGAACACTGAAGCTTTCTTT.